This TCR beta chain was captured in a study of cytomegalovirus exposure and HLA in healthy donors. Regarding the study as a whole: Cytomegalovirus-associated TCR beta chains were listed, numbering some 150.

Germline values: CDR1 DFQATT, CDR2 SNEGSKA (reference sequence). Trimming shortened V by 2 bases and J by 4 bases, and 5 bases separated the two germline ends. This CDR3 region has 11 residues. TCRdb keeps only in-frame clones here, not all; method: immunoSEQ multiplex PCR. There are about 160,000 clones in the sample; roughly 90% occur only once, and 5.5% to 6% lies in the top ten. In the case of this clone: Its specificity is unknown.

The sequence was collected from a woman in her twenties or thirties in good health and CMV-seronegative. The chain employs TRBV20-1 and TRBJ1-1; D is ambiguous. The sequenced material came from PBMCs. CDR3 sequence (DNA): TGCAGTGCTAGATCAGGCACTGAAGCTTTCTTT. Residues: CSARSGTEAFF.